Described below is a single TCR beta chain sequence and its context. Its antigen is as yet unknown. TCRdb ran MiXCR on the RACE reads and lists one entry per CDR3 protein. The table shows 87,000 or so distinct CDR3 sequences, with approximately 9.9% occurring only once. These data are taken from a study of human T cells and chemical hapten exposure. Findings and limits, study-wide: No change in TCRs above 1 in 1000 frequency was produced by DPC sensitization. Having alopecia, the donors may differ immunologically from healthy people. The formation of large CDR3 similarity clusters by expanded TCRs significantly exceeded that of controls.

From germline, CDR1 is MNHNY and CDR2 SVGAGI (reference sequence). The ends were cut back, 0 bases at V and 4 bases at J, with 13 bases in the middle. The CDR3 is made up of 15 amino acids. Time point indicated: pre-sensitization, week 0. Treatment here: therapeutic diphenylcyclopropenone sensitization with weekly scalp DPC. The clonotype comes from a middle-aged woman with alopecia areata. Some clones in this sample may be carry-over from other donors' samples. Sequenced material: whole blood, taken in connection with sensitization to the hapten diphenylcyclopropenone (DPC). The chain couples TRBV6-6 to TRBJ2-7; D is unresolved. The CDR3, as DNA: TGTGCCAGCAGTTACTCTCTCTCCAACGGATACGAGCAGTACTTC. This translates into CASSYSLSNGYEQYF.